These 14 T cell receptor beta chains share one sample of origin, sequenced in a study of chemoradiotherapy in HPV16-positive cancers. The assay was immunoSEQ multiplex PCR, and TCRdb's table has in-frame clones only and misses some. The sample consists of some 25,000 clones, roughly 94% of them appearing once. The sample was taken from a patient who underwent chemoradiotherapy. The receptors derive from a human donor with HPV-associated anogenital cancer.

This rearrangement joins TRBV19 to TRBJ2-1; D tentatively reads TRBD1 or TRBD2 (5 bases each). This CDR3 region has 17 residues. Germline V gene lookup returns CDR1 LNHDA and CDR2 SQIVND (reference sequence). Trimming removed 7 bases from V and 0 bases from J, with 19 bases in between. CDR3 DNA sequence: TGTGCCAGTAAACGAGGAACGGGGCTTAGCTCCTACAATGAGCAGTTCTTC. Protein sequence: CASKRGTGLSSYNEQFF. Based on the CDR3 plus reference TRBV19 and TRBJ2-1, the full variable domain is DGGITQSPKYLFRKEGQNVTLSCEQNLNHDAMYWYRQDPGQGLRLIYYSQIVNDFQKGDIAEGYSVSREKKESFPLTVTSAQKNPTAFYLCASKRGTGLSSYNEQFFGPGTRLTVL.

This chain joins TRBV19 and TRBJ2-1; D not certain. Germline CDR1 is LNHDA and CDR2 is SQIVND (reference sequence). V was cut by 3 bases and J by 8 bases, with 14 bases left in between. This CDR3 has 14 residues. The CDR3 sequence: CASSMTRPVDEQFF. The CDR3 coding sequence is TGTGCCAGTAGTATGACCCGCCCGGTCGATGAGCAGTTCTTC.

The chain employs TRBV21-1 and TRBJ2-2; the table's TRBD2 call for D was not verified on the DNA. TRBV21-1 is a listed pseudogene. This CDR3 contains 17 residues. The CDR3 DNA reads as TGTGCCAGCGCTCGACTAGCGGGAGGGCCAGCCACCGGGGAGCTGTTTTTT. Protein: CASARLAGGPATGELFF.

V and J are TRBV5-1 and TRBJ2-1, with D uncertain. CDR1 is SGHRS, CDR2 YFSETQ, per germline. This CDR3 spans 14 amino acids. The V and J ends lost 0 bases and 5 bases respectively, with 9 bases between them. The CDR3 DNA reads TGCGCCAGCAGCTTGGGCAGTGAGGACAATGAGCAGTTCTTC. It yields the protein CASSLGSEDNEQFF.

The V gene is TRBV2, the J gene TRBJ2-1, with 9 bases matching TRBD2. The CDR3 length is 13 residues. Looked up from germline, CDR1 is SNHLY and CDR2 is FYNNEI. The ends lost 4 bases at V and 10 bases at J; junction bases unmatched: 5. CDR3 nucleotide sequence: TGTGCCAGCAGTGCTCGAGCGGGAGGAGAGCAGTTCTTC. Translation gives CASSARAGGEQFF.

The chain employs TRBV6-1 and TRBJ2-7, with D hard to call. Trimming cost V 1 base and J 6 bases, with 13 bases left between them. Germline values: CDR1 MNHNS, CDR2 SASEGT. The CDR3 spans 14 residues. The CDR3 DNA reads TGTGCCAGCAGTGAAGAGAGTCCCCGTTTCGAGCAGTACTTC. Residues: CASSEESPRFEQYF.

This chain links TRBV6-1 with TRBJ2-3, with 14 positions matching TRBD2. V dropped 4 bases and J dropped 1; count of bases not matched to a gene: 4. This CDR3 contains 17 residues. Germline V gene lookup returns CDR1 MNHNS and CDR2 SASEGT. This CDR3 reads CASSGLAGGSGTDTQYF. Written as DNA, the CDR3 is TGTGCCAGCAGTGGACTAGCGGGAGGGTCTGGCACAGATACGCAGTATTTT.

CDR3: CASSHTGRANVLTF. CDR3 DNA sequence: TGTGCCAGCAGTCATACAGGGAGGGCCAACGTCCTGACTTTC. This chain joins TRBV6-1 and TRBJ2-6, with D possibly matching TRBD1 (6 bases). This CDR3 region has 14 residues. Germline V CDR1 and CDR2: MNHNS, SASEGT. The ends were cut back, 5 bases at V and 5 bases at J, with 10 bases in the middle.

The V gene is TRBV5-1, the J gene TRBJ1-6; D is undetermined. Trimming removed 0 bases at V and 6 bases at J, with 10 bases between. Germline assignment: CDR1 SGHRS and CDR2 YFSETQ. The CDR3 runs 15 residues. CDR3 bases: TGCGCCAGCAGCTTGGGCCGGTCCCCTAATTCACCCCTCCACTTT. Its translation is CASSLGRSPNSPLHF.

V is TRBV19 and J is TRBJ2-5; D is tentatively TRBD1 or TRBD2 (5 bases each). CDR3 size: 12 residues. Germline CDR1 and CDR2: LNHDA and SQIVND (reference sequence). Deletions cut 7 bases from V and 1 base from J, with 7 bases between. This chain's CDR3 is CASKGTQETQYF. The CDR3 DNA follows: TGTGCCAGTAAGGGGACCCAAGAGACCCAGTACTTC. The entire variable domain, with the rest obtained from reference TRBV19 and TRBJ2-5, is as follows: DGGITQSPKYLFRKEGQNVTLSCEQNLNHDAMYWYRQDPGQGLRLIYYSQIVNDFQKGDIAEGYSVSREKKESFPLTVTSAQKNPTAFYLCASKGTQETQYFGPGTRLLVL.

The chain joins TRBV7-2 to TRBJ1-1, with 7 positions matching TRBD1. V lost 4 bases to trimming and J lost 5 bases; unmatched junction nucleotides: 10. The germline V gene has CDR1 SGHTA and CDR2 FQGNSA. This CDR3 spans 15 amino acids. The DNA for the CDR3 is TGTGCCAGCAGCTCCGGCGGGGCAGGGGGAACTGAAGCTTTCTTT. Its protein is CASSSGGAGGTEAFF.

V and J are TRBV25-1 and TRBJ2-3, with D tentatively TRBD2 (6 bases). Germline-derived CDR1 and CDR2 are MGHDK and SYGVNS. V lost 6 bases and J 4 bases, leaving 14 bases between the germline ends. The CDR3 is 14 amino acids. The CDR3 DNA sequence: TGTGCCAGCAGGGGGACGGGGGTCCCAGATACGCAGTATTTT. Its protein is CASRGTGVPDTQYF. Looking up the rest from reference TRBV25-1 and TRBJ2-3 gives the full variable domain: EADIYQTPRYLVIGTGKKITLECSQTMGHDKMYWYQQDPGMELHLIHYSYGVNSTEKGDLSSESTVSRIRTEHFPLTLESARPSHTSQYLCASRGTGVPDTQYFGPGTRLTVL.

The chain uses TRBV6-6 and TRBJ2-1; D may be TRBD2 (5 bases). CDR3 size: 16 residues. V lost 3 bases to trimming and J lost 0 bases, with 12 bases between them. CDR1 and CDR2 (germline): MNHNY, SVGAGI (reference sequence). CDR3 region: CASSYSRGSSYNEQFF. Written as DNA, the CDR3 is TGTGCCAGCAGTTATAGCCGGGGTAGCTCCTACAATGAGCAGTTCTTC.

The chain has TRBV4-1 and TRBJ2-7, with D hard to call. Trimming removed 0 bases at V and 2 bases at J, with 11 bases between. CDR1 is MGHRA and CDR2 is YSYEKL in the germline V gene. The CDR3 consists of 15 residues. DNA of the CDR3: TGCGCCAGCAGCCAAGATCCGGGCGCAACCTACGAGCAGTACTTC. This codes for CASSQDPGATYEQYF.